This TCR beta chain was sequenced in a study of shared clonotypes between healthy human individuals. Study outcomes and limitations: It was observed that roughly 5.4% of naive CD4 clonotypes were shared across a handful of donors. The genetic and exposure-history diversity represented was limited by few donors.

Deep-level assay runs were performed. On sorted subsets, replicate PCRs used 200 to 250 ng DNA, or 25,000 to 35,000 T cell genomes. Assay used: immunoSEQ multiplex PCR; TCRdb lists only in-frame clones, some missing. The sample lists approximately 840,000 clones, 95% to 97% occurring once. This clone has a single count. Its antigen remains unknown. Naive CD8 cells comprised CD45RO-negative, CCR7-positively selected cells, excluding terminally differentiated effector memory CD45RA+ cells. Per the germline V gene, CDR1 is LNHDA and CDR2 is SQIVND (reference sequence). Trimming shortened V by 3 bases and J by 2 bases, and 12 bases separated the two germline ends. There are 15 residues in the CDR3.

J is TRBJ2-3 and V is TRBV19; D is perhaps TRBD2 (6 bases). The sample consisted of naive CD8+ T cells sorted from blood. The clonotype comes from a young man in good health. The CDR3 here is CASSMVSGHTDTQYF. The CDR3 bases are TGTGCCAGTAGTATGGTTAGCGGCCACACAGATACGCAGTATTTT.